This T cell receptor (beta chain) was recovered during a study of shared clonotypes between healthy human individuals. Sequenced by immunoSEQ multiplex PCR; TCRdb stores in-frame clones only, minus some. The repertoire holds over a million clones, with around three quarters as singletons. The CDR3 totals 15 residues. CDR1 is SGHNT and CDR2 is YYREEE in the germline V gene (reference sequence). Trimming shortened V by 1 base and J by 3 bases, and 12 bases separated the two germline ends. J is TRBJ2-3 and V is TRBV5-4; perhaps TRBD2 as D (6 bases). What was sequenced was memory CD4+ T cells from PBMCs. As to subset: CD45RA-negative fraction. The sequence derives from a man younger than 30 in good health. Some clones in this sample may be carry-over from other donors' samples. The CDR3 sequence is CASSLRKEGTDTQYF. Here the CDR3 DNA reads TGTGCCAGCAGCTTGCGCAAGGAGGGTACAGATACGCAGTATTTT.